This T cell receptor (beta chain) was recorded in a study of T-cell reconstitution after alpha-beta-depleted transplantation in children. Overall study results and limits: The origin of high day-60 TCRbeta diversity in some patients lay in surviving recipient T cells and thymic progenitors.

Trimming shortened V by 4 bases and J by 9 bases, and 14 bases separated the two germline ends. Germline CDR1 and CDR2: SGHRS and YFSETQ. This CDR3 comprises 13 residues. This clonotype was observed a few times. As yet, its antigen is unknown. A TCRbeta library incorporating unique molecular identifiers was prepared. TCRdb reprocessed the PCR reads via MiXCR and lists one record per CDR3 protein. The table includes roughly 790,000 distinct CDR3 sequences, approximately 15% detected once. This TCR was recovered from a male patient aged 5 to 17 who had a stem cell transplant for acute lymphoblastic leukemia, so the T cells may come from the graft donor. The rearrangement joins TRBV5-1 to TRBJ2-1; no reliable D call. This sample comprised PBMCs, mostly from graft donor cells, obtained 360 days after TCRalphabeta/CD19-depleted stem cell transplant. This CDR3 reads CASSPYRTGEQFF. CDR3 sequence (DNA): TGCGCCAGCAGCCCATACCGGACCGGTGAGCAGTTCTTC.